A selection of T cell receptor beta chains follows, all from one sample in a study of blood T cells in healthy people across ages. TCRdb fed the 5' RACE reads into MiXCR, producing one record per CDR3 protein. The sample lists 750,000 or so distinct CDR3 sequences, around 25% seen once, with 9.4% in the top ten. This sample also appeared in a second study, on T cells of mothers and their children.

Source material: blood. The receptor source for this set is a boy between 10 and 17 years old in good health. Both conserved end residues are part of each CDR3. D genes are given only for firm matches. Where a row states a size, it is once, few, many or the class of an expanded clone; other rows omit it.

CDR3aa	CDR3nt	abundance	v_gene	d_gene	j_gene
CASSPLKVEDYGYTF	TGTGCCAGCAGCCCTTTAAAGGTCGAAGACTATGGCTACACCTTC	-	TRBV7-9	-	TRBJ1-2
CASSFRASNEKLFF	TGTGCCAGCAGCTTCCGGGCCTCTAATGAAAAACTGTTTTTT	few	TRBV13	-	TRBJ1-4
CASSSSGGGTDTQYF	TGCGCCAGCAGCTCCTCAGGGGGCGGCACAGATACGCAGTATTTT	many	TRBV5-1	TRBD1	TRBJ2-3
CASSQEGLSGEAEYF	TGCGCCAGCAGCCAAGAGGGCCTCAGCGGGGAGGCTGAGTATTTT	-	TRBV4-1	TRBD2	TRBJ2-3
CAISESKGTNEKLFF	TGTGCCATCAGTGAGTCGAAGGGGACGAATGAAAAACTGTTTTTT	-	TRBV10-3	-	TRBJ1-4
CASSLDRGPSGNNEQFF	TGCGCCAGCAGCTTGGATCGAGGGCCTAGCGGTAACAATGAGCAGTTCTTC	few	TRBV5-1	TRBD2	TRBJ2-1
CASSFDLTGREQYF	TGTGCCAGCAGCTTTGATTTAACGGGGCGCGAGCAGTACTTC	once	TRBV5-6	-	TRBJ2-7
CASSLQSRGQETQYF	TGTGCCAGCAGCCTGCAGTCAAGGGGCCAAGAGACCCAGTACTTC	-	TRBV7-9	-	TRBJ2-5
CASSETGQGRQETQYF	TGTGCCAGCAGTGAAACGGGACAGGGAAGGCAAGAGACCCAGTACTTC	-	TRBV25-1	TRBD1	TRBJ2-5
CASSLGQKDYEQYF	TGCGCCAGCAGCTTGGGCCAAAAGGACTATGAGCAGTACTTC	-	TRBV5-1	-	TRBJ2-7
CATSSRLNEQFF	TGTGCCACCAGCAGCCGTCTGAATGAGCAGTTCTTC	-	TRBV15	-	TRBJ2-1
CASSQADRGLEAFF	TGCGCCAGCAGCCAAGCTGACAGGGGGCTCGAGGCTTTCTTT	few	TRBV4-1	TRBD1	TRBJ1-1
CASSVDGLSYNEQFF	TGTGCCAGCAGCGTAGACGGGCTAAGTTACAATGAGCAGTTCTTC	few	TRBV9	-	TRBJ2-1
CASSRREQETQYF	TGTGCCAGCAGTCGACGGGAACAAGAGACCCAGTACTTC	few	TRBV28	-	TRBJ2-5
CASSLRDRRQETQYF	TGTGCCAGCAGTTTGAGGGACAGGCGCCAAGAGACCCAGTACTTC	few	TRBV12-3/TRBV12-4	TRBD1	TRBJ2-5
CASSQGGIRQYF	TGTGCCAGCAGCCAAGGGGGGATAAGACAGTACTTC	-	TRBV14	-	TRBJ2-7
CASRPSTGRVRHEQYF	TGTGCCAGCAGGCCATCGACAGGCAGGGTCCGTCACGAGCAGTACTTC	many	TRBV28	-	TRBJ2-7
CASSYSPTSFDEQYF	TGTGCCAGCAGTTACTCCCCGACTAGCTTCGACGAGCAGTACTTC	few	TRBV6-2/TRBV6-3	TRBD2	TRBJ2-7
CASSWGTSSSYEQYF	TGTGCCAGCAGCTGGGGGACTTCCAGCTCCTACGAGCAGTACTTC	few	TRBV5-6	-	TRBJ2-7
CASGLGQNQETQYF	TGTGCTAGTGGCCTAGGACAGAACCAAGAGACCCAGTACTTC	-	TRBV12-5	-	TRBJ2-5
CASSTGTSPHEQYF	TGTGCCAGCAGTACCGGGACTAGTCCCCACGAGCAGTACTTC	few	TRBV7-9	TRBD2	TRBJ2-7
CSARRTGLRNNEQFF	TGCAGTGCTAGAAGGACCGGGCTAAGGAACAATGAGCAGTTCTTC	few	TRBV20-1	-	TRBJ2-1
CASSHLGAVSSGNTIYF	TGCGCCAGCAGTCACTTAGGTGCTGTTAGCTCTGGAAACACCATATATTTT	few	TRBV23-1	-	TRBJ1-3
CSSESTAVGGTQYF	TGCAGCTCCGAGTCGACAGCAGTGGGTGGTACGCAGTATTTT	many	TRBV29-1	-	TRBJ2-3
CSAFGSERGLNYGYTF	TGCAGCGCTTTTGGTTCCGAAAGGGGATTGAACTATGGCTACACCTTC	few	TRBV20-1	-	TRBJ1-2
CASSQDLGQGNEKLFF	TGTGCCAGCAGCCAAGATTTGGGACAGGGGAATGAAAAACTGTTTTTT	-	TRBV3-1	TRBD1	TRBJ1-4
CAISGTSGLSSYNEQFF	TGTGCCATCAGTGGGACTAGCGGGTTGAGCTCCTACAATGAGCAGTTCTTC	-	TRBV10-3	TRBD2	TRBJ2-1
CATSDLKGDEQYF	TGTGCCACCAGTGATTTGAAGGGAGACGAGCAGTACTTC	-	TRBV24-1	-	TRBJ2-7
CASSRQGQNIQYF	TGTGCCAGCAGTCGACAGGGTCAAAACATTCAGTACTTC	few	TRBV5-6	TRBD1	TRBJ2-4
CATSESATGGGELFF	TGTGCCACCAGTGAATCTGCGACAGGGGGTGGGGAGCTGTTTTTT	few	TRBV24-1	TRBD1	TRBJ2-2
CASSLRGQADEQYF	TGCGCCAGCAGCTTGCGTGGACAGGCCGATGAGCAGTACTTC	few	TRBV5-1	TRBD1	TRBJ2-5
CASSRLAGVPYEQYF	TGCGCCAGCAGCCGCCTAGCGGGAGTCCCCTACGAGCAGTACTTC	-	TRBV4-1	TRBD2	TRBJ2-7
CSARAGSDGYTF	TGCAGTGCTCGTGCGGGCTCGGATGGCTACACCTTC	-	TRBV20-1	-	TRBJ1-2
CSVETGGFYEQYF	TGCAGCGTTGAGACAGGGGGCTTCTACGAGCAGTACTTC	-	TRBV29-1	TRBD1	TRBJ2-7
CASSLKGGGLDGYTF	TGTGCCAGCAGCTTAAAAGGGGGTGGCCTTGATGGCTACACCTTC	-	TRBV7-9	-	TRBJ1-2
CASSFGALTNYGYTF	TGTGCCAGCAGTTTTGGGGCCCTTACTAACTATGGCTACACCTTC	-	TRBV12-3/TRBV12-4	-	TRBJ1-2
CSLELGAPNYGYTF	TGCAGCCTTGAGTTGGGGGCCCCTAACTATGGCTACACCTTC	few	TRBV29-1	-	TRBJ1-2
CASSQVTDRLASEQFF	TGTGCCAGCAGCCAAGTGACTGATCGTCTAGCCAGTGAGCAGTTCTTC	-	TRBV3-1	-	TRBJ2-1
CSGDTQETQYF	TGCAGTGGGGACACCCAAGAGACCCAGTACTTC	-	TRBV20-1	-	TRBJ2-5
CASSFRGALYEQYF	TGTGCCAGCAGCTTCCGCGGGGCTCTCTACGAGCAGTACTTC	-	TRBV27	-	TRBJ2-7
CASSQAGRNTGELFF	TGTGCCAGCAGCCAAGCGGGTAGAAACACCGGGGAGCTGTTTTTT	few	TRBV3-1	-	TRBJ2-2
CSARWGVARWGGYEQYF	TGCAGTGCTAGATGGGGGGTGGCTAGATGGGGCGGCTACGAGCAGTACTTC	-	TRBV20-1	-	TRBJ2-7